This T cell receptor beta chain appears in the sequencing data of a study of cytomegalovirus exposure and HLA in healthy donors. The V gene end was trimmed by 2 bases and the J gene end by 5 bases; junction bases not matched to a gene: 5. The CDR3 consists of 15 residues. CDR1 and CDR2 from the germline V gene are LNHNV and YYDKDF (reference sequence). The study ran its PCR with 60 Vbeta and 13 Jbeta primers. TCRdb's table, derived via immunoSEQ multiplex PCR, lists solely in-frame clones and lacks some. The sample contains around 200,000 clones, about 79% of which appear only once. General observations from the study: Productive rates of about 90% or about 30% were seen for most TCR beta V segments in an earlier analysis. Associated with HLA alleles at 0.05 false discovery rate in a later analysis were 15,000 to 20,000 TCR beta sequences. Of the V segments, some could not be distinguished, including TRBV6-2 and TRBV6-3, and were excluded. There were reportedly fewer N-insertions in an Asian-associated ancestry cluster than the roughly 670-donor mean, in a later analysis.

Notes on this clone: Antigen: not known.

The rearrangement joins TRBV15 to TRBJ2-5; TRBD2 matches 10 bases. The sequencing sample was made of PBMCs. The clonotype was recovered from a male donor in good health and CMV-seronegative. CDR3 protein: CATSRPSGGKETQYF. In nucleotides, the CDR3 is TGTGCCACCAGCAGACCTAGCGGGGGAAAGGAGACCCAGTACTTC.